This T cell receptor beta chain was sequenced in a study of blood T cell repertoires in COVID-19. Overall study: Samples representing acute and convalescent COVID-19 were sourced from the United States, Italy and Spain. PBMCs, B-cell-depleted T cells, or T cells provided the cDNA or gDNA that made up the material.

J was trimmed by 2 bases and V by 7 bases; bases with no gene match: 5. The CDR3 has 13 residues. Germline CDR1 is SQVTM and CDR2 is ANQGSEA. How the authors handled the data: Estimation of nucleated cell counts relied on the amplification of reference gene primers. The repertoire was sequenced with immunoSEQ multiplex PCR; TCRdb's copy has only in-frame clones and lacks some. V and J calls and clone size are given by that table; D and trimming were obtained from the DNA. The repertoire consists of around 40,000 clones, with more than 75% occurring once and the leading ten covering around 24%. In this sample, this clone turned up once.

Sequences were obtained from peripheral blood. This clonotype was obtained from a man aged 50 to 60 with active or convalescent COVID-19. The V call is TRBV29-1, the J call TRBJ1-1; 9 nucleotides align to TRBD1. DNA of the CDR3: TGCAGCGCAGGGACAGGGATTAACACTGAAGCTTTCTTT. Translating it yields CSAGTGINTEAFF.